Each of the 17 T cell receptor beta chains below was sequenced from the same sample in a study of cytomegalovirus exposure and HLA in healthy donors. PCR employed 60 Vbeta and 13 Jbeta primers. Clones were sequenced by immunoSEQ multiplex PCR, and TCRdb holds only the in-frame ones, with some missing. The sample contains more than 85,000 clones, 69% of which appear only once. Sequencing input: PBMCs. Receptors originate from a woman in her sixties or seventies in good health and CMV-seropositive.

The chain couples TRBV11-3 to TRBJ2-1; 8 nucleotides match TRBD2. This CDR3 contains 16 residues. From germline, CDR1 is SGHNT and CDR2 YENEEA. Trimming at V came to 3 bases and at J to 7 bases, leaving 11 bases not matched to a gene. Here the CDR3 reads CASSFDGGAAFNEQFF. DNA for the CDR3: TGTGCCAGCAGCTTTGACGGGGGGGCGGCGTTTAATGAGCAGTTCTTC.

The V and J genes are TRBV7-9 and TRBJ1-2; perhaps TRBD1 as D (6 bases). The CDR3 loop spans 14 amino acids. CDR1 and CDR2 (germline): SEHNR, FQNEAQ (reference sequence). The germline V and J ends were trimmed by 5 bases and 3 bases, with 13 bases remaining between them. This CDR3 reads CASSLGQNDYGYTF. The CDR3 DNA follows: TGTGCCAGCAGCCTCGGACAGAACGACTATGGCTACACCTTC.

This clone was counted a single time. The chain combines TRBV6-5 with TRBJ2-7; 11 bases are shared with TRBD1. Losses at the gene ends were 6 bases for V and 2 bases for J; bases not matched to a gene: 6. Germline lookup yields CDR1 MNHEY and CDR2 SVGAGI. This CDR3 has 15 residues. The CDR3 nucleotides read TGTGCCAGCAGGTACGGGACAGGGGGAGCCTACGAGCAGTACTTC. This encodes CASRYGTGGAYEQYF.

On this clone: One end of the junction is discordant with germline, which a read error may explain. The gene calls are TRBV10-3 and TRBJ2-2; no reliable D call. Germline V gene sequence: CDR1 ENHRY, CDR2 SYGVKD. The CDR3 is 13 residues long. Here the CDR3 reads CAIRELNTGELFF. CDR3 DNA sequence: TGTGCCATCAGGGAGTTAAACACCGGGGAGCTGTTTTTT.

The V gene is TRBV6-6, the J gene TRBJ1-5; D uncertain. This CDR3 has 16 amino acids. V lost 7 bases, J lost 2 bases, and 18 bases lay in between. Germline assignment: CDR1 MNHNY and CDR2 SVGAGI (reference sequence). The CDR3 DNA sequence: TGTGCCAGCACTAACCGATCGATCGGGGGCAATCAGCCCCAGCATTTT. Its protein is CASTNRSIGGNQPQHF.

CDR3 residues: CASSPRTVYGYTF. CDR3 DNA sequence: TGTGCCAGCAGCCCCCGGACAGTCTATGGCTACACCTTC. The chain combines TRBV14 with TRBJ1-2; TRBD1 is a possible D gene (6 bases). Trimming left V 4 bases short and J 4 bases short, with 10 bases between. Germline V lookup: CDR1 SGHDN, CDR2 FVKESK. This CDR3 has 13 residues.

This sequence joins TRBV29-1 and TRBJ2-3; D unclear. CDR1 SQVTM and CDR2 ANQGSEA come from the germline V gene. The V gene lost 7 bases and the J gene lost 5 bases, with 10 bases spanning the gap. CDR3 length: 11 residues. The CDR3 loop reads CSGRLGDTQYF. In nucleotides, the CDR3 is TGCAGCGGGAGACTCGGAGATACGCAGTATTTT.

V gene TRBV6-1 combines with J gene TRBJ1-4, with a possible D match to TRBD1 (6 bases). The CDR3 length is 13 residues. With 8 bases removed from V and 3 bases from J, the gap between germline ends came to 10 bases. CDR1 and CDR2 (germline): MNHNS, SASEGT. The CDR3 sequence is CASSEGANEKLFF. In nucleotides, the CDR3 is TGTGCCAGCTCCGAGGGGGCTAATGAAAAACTGTTTTTT.

J is TRBJ1-2 and V is TRBV6-5, with a tentative D call TRBD1 (5 bases). Per germline, CDR1 MNHEY and CDR2 SVGAGI. The CDR3 covers 14 residues. V lost 0 bases and J 9 bases, leaving 14 bases between the germline ends. The CDR3 DNA follows: TGTGCCAGCAGTTACTCGGCGGGGCTACCGAGCTACACCTTC. This codes for CASSYSAGLPSYTF.

In DNA, the CDR3 is TGTGCCTGGGCGGAGACGGGCGGGGGGCCCCAGCATTTT. Protein: CAWAETGGGPQHF. The V and J genes are TRBV30 and TRBJ1-5; D perhaps matches TRBD1 (5 bases). The V end was cut by 5 bases, the J end by 9 bases, with 17 bases between. The CDR3 spans 13 residues. Germline loops: CDR1 GTSNPN, CDR2 SVGIG (reference sequence).

The V gene is TRBV10-2, the J gene TRBJ1-5; 9 bases align to TRBD1. The junction had 2 bases not matched to a gene; V was cut back by 5 bases and J by 3 bases. Germline-derived CDR1 and CDR2 are WSHSY and SAAADI. The CDR3 has 14 amino acids. The CDR3 reads CASSWDRDNQPQHF. As DNA, the CDR3 is TGCGCCAGCAGTTGGGACAGGGACAATCAGCCCCAGCATTTT.

The genes are TRBV7-2 and TRBJ2-3; 8 nucleotides match TRBD2. The CDR3 sequence is 15 residues long. The germline CDR1 and CDR2 sequences are SGHTA and FQGNSA. With V trimmed by 1 base and J by 6 bases, 6 bases remained unmatched. The CDR3 loop reads CASSLVIAGQDTQYF. In DNA form, the CDR3 reads TGTGCCAGCAGCTTAGTTATAGCGGGGCAGGATACGCAGTATTTT.

Notes on this clone: Distinct nucleotide sequences in the sample also encode this CDR3. The chain couples TRBV19 to TRBJ1-1, with TRBD1 identical over 9 bases. Per germline, CDR1 LNHDA and CDR2 SQIVND (reference sequence). V gave up 4 bases and J gave up 2 bases; unmatched junction bases: 2. This CDR3 region has 14 residues. The CDR3 region has the DNA TGTGCCAGTAGTAGGGGACAGGGAAACACTGAAGCTTTCTTT. Its protein is CASSRGQGNTEAFF.

V is TRBV6-1 and J is TRBJ1-1; D is possibly TRBD1 (6 bases). Per the germline V gene, CDR1 is MNHNS and CDR2 is SASEGT. The V gene lost 2 bases and the J gene lost 3 bases, with 16 bases spanning the gap. The CDR3 extends over 16 amino acids. The CDR3 is CASSEFVGGQDTEAFF. The CDR3 nucleotides read TGTGCCAGCAGTGAATTTGTGGGGGGGCAGGACACTGAAGCTTTCTTT.

V is TRBV7-2 and J is TRBJ2-1; 12 bases are shared with TRBD2. This CDR3 region has 17 residues. The V gene's germline CDR1 is SGHTA and CDR2 FQGNSA. The V gene end was trimmed by 4 bases and the J gene end by 7 bases; junction bases not matched to a gene: 11. The CDR3 protein is CASSYQTSGGRGNEQFF. CDR3 nucleotides: TGTGCCAGCAGCTACCAGACTAGCGGGGGCCGAGGGAATGAGCAGTTCTTC.

The J gene is TRBJ1-3, the V gene TRBV25-1, with D tentatively TRBD1 (5 bases). V lost 4 bases and J lost 2, with 9 bases in between. The CDR3 is 14 residues long. CDR1 MGHDK and CDR2 SYGVNS come from the germline V gene. The CDR3 bases are TGTGCCAGCAGTGTATCAGGGACTGGAAACACCATATATTTT. Translating gives CASSVSGTGNTIYF.

The chain couples TRBV5-6 to TRBJ1-2; D not resolved. The CDR3 spans 13 residues. The ends were cut back, 1 base at V and 8 bases at J, with 12 bases in the middle. Germline CDR1 reads SGHDT; CDR2 reads YYEEEE. The CDR3 is CASSLSGGGGYTF. CDR3 in DNA: TGTGCCAGCAGCTTGTCCGGCGGTGGGGGCTACACCTTC.